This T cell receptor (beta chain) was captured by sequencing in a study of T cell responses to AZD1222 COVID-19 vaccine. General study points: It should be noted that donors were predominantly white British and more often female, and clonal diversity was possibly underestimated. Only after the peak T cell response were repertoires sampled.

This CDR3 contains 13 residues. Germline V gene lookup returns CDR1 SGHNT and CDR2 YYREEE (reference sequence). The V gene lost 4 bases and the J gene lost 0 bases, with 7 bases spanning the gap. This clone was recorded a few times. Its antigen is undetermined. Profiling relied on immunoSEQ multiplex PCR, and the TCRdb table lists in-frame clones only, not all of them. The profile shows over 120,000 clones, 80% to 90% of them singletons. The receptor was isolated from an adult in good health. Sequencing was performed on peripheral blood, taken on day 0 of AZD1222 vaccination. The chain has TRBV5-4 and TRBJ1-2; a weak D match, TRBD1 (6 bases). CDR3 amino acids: CASSRQANYGYTF. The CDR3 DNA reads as TGTGCCAGCAGCCGACAGGCTAACTATGGCTACACCTTC.